The sequence of this T cell receptor (beta chain) was determined in a study of early T cells in non-severe SARS-CoV-2 infection. Study-wide results and limits: Clonotype matching in VDJdb favored anti-spike CD8 responses and did not capture private and CD4 specificities.

The V gene end was trimmed by 10 bases and the J gene end by 1 base; junction bases not matched to a gene: 4. The germline CDR1 and CDR2 sequences are MGHDK and SYGVNS. The CDR3 runs 12 residues. TCRdb passed the 5' RACE reads through MiXCR, listing each CDR3 protein once. The table has around 56,000 distinct CDR3 sequences, roughly 13% seen once. This clonotype was counted between two and nine times. No antigen is known for it. The specimen was whole blood, collected at baseline. This clonotype was sampled from an adult who was a healthcare worker with PCR-confirmed SARS-CoV-2 infection or an uninfected control (not recorded which). V and J are TRBV25-1 and TRBJ2-7, with TRBD1 matching 7 bases. The chain's CDR3 is CATGQASYEQYF. The CDR3 coding sequence is TGTGCCACCGGACAGGCATCCTACGAGCAGTACTTC.